Below, 7 T cell receptor beta chains from the same sample are listed, as sequenced in a study of blood T cell repertoires in COVID-19. The repertoire was sequenced with immunoSEQ multiplex PCR; TCRdb's copy has only in-frame clones and lacks some. The sample lists around 200,000 clones; approximately 82% were seen once. Sample: peripheral blood. The receptors were gathered from a woman aged 45 to 65 with acute or convalescent COVID-19.

This chain links TRBV13 with TRBJ2-7; tentatively, D is TRBD2 (6 bases). V was shortened by 5 bases and J by 0 bases, with 14 bases between the two germline ends. The CDR3 contains 15 residues. CDR1 is PRHDT, CDR2 FYEKMQ, per germline (reference sequence). The CDR3 region has the DNA TGTGCCAGCAGCAAGGGACTCGTTGACTCCTACGAGCAGTACTTC. Translating it yields CASSKGLVDSYEQYF.

This chain links TRBV28 with TRBJ1-2; D unresolved. This CDR3 has 14 amino acids. CDR1 MDHEN and CDR2 SYDVKM come from the germline V gene. The germline V and J ends were trimmed by 2 bases and 9 bases, with 16 bases remaining between them. The CDR3 sequence: CASSLEGPGGSYTF. The CDR3 DNA reads TGTGCCAGCAGTTTAGAGGGCCCGGGCGGAAGCTACACCTTC.

The chain joins TRBV9 to TRBJ2-1; 10 bases line up with TRBD2. The germline CDR1 and CDR2 sequences are SGDLS and YYNGEE. The V segment lost 5 bases and the J segment 4 bases; nucleotides outside the gene matches: 9. CDR3 size: 16 residues. Here the CDR3 reads CASSLLTSGDYNEQFF. CDR3 coding DNA: TGTGCCAGCAGTCTACTCACTAGCGGGGATTACAATGAGCAGTTCTTC. Combining the CDR3 with reference TRBV9 and TRBJ2-1 gives the whole variable domain DSGVTQTPKHLITATGQRVTLRCSPRSGDLSVYWYQQSLDQGLQFLIQYYNGEERAKGNILERFSAQQFPDLHSELNLSSLELGDSALYFCASSLLTSGDYNEQFFGPGTRLTVL.

The rearrangement links TRBV7-2 to TRBJ2-3, with TRBD2 matching over 7 bases. This CDR3 has 16 amino acids. J was trimmed by 2 bases and V by 3 bases; bases with no gene match: 8. Germline assignment: CDR1 SGHTA and CDR2 FQGNSA. The CDR3 here is CASSFQAGRTTDTQYF. The CDR3 DNA sequence: TGTGCCAGCAGCTTCCAAGCGGGAAGGACCACAGATACGCAGTATTTT.

This chain links TRBV27 with TRBJ2-5; TRBD1 matches 8 bases. CDR1 MNHEY and CDR2 SMNVEV come from the germline V gene (reference sequence). CDR3 size: 16 residues. Trimming removed 6 bases from V and 5 bases from J; junction bases left unmatched: 14. CDR3: CASSHRGQGLVETQYF. The CDR3 DNA reads TGTGCCAGCAGCCATAGAGGACAGGGTTTGGTGGAGACCCAGTACTTC.

CDR3 amino acids: CSAERGIEAFF. As DNA, the CDR3 is TGCAGTGCTGAGCGGGGCATTGAAGCTTTCTTT. The rearrangement joins TRBV20-1 to TRBJ1-1; a possible D gene is TRBD1 (5 bases). Per the germline V gene, CDR1 is DFQATT and CDR2 is SNEGSKA (reference sequence). The V end lost 5 bases, the J end lost 7 bases, and 11 bases lay between the germline ends. The CDR3 runs 11 residues.

The chain combines TRBV27 with TRBJ1-2; 9 bases fit TRBD1. V lost 6 bases, J lost 4 bases, and 3 bases stayed unmatched. The length of the CDR3 is 13 residues. CDR1 is MNHEY and CDR2 is SMNVEV in the germline V gene (reference sequence). The CDR3 region has the DNA TGTGCCAGCAGCTGGGGACAGGGCTATGGCTACACCTTC. This encodes CASSWGQGYGYTF.